The sequence of this T cell receptor (beta chain) was determined in a study of blood T cell repertoires in COVID-19. Using immunoSEQ multiplex PCR, the repertoire was profiled, and TCRdb retains in-frame clones only, with some absent. The sample has about 480,000 clones; roughly nine tenths are singletons. CDR1 is SEHNR and CDR2 is FQNEAQ in the germline V gene (reference sequence). The CDR3 contains 15 residues. V lost 7 bases to trimming and J lost 3 bases, with 18 bases between them. Material: peripheral blood. The origin of this receptor is a man younger than 35 with COVID-19, enrolled during active disease. This chain joins TRBV7-9 and TRBJ1-1; weak D call: TRBD1 (5 bases). The CDR3 region is CASNHLGLTDTEAFF. Here the CDR3 DNA reads TGTGCCAGCAATCACTTGGGACTGACGGACACTGAAGCTTTCTTT.